What follows describes a single T cell receptor (beta chain). Its cognate antigen is unknown. Since no conserved phenylalanine or tryptophan closes the CDR3, a read error is the likely cause. Per sample, no less than 6 micrograms of total RNA were extracted. Trimming cost V 9 bases and J 0 bases, with 12 bases left between them. This CDR3 is built from 14 residues. Germline lookup yields CDR1 SGHTA and CDR2 FQGNSA. The data were taken from a study of blood T cells in healthy people across ages. A J-beta primer mix and a sample-barcoded 5' primer were used in a second PCR of about 7 to 12 cycles. The authors tagged each cDNA molecule using a template-switch adaptor with 12 random nucleotides. TCRdb itself ran the 5' RACE reads through MiXCR, one entry per CDR3 protein. The table has more than 750,000 distinct CDR3 sequences, 25% to 30% seen once. Study observations and caveats: Both higher diversity and more naive CD4+ cells marked long-lived donors when set against aged donors.

This same sample was also part of a study on T cells of mothers and their children. This second report adds: In each mother, TCR beta CDR3 reads exceeded 8.5 million; in each child, they numbered 3 million to 3.5 million.

The receptor was derived from a woman aged 35 to 49 in good health. Sequenced material: blood. The gene calls are TRBV7-2 and TRBJ2-1; D unclear. CDR3 DNA: TGTGCCAGTGAGGCTCCAAACTCCTACAATGAGCAGTTCCTC. This encodes CASEAPNSYNEQFL.